This entry lists 32 T cell receptor beta chains sequenced from one sample in a study of molecular identifiers for immune sequencing clone quantification. TCRdb re-analysed the PCR reads in MiXCR, keeping a single row per CDR3 protein. The sample holds 35,000 or so distinct CDR3 sequences, about a fifth seen once. The sequencing input was naive CD8+ T cells from blood, with Jurkat cell RNA spiked in. Specified subset: FACS-sorted CD8+CD4-CCR7+CD45RA+ naive T cells. The receptor source for this set is a human donor in good health. Some libraries in this study had Jurkat cell RNA spiked in.

This clonotype was seen at least ten times. The V and J genes are TRBV12-3 or TRBV12-4 and TRBJ2-7, with TRBD2 identical over 8 bases. The J segment lost 3 bases and the V segment lost 4 bases, leaving 8 bases of the junction unmatched. The CDR3 is 15 amino acids. DNA of the CDR3: TGTGCCAGCAGTTCGGGACTAGGGGGACTCTACGAGCAGTACTTC. The encoded protein is CASSSGLGGLYEQYF.

This clonotype was seen at least ten times. The chain carries TRBV27 and TRBJ2-3; TRBD2 aligns across 13 bases. CDR3 length equals 16 residues. V lost 4 bases, J lost 3 bases, and 4 bases stayed unmatched. Germline V gives CDR1 MNHEY, CDR2 SMNVEV (reference sequence). CDR3 sequence reads: CASSSRTSGRTDTQYF. DNA for the CDR3: TGTGCCAGCAGTTCCAGGACTAGCGGGAGAACAGATACGCAGTATTTT.

Ten or more counts support this clonotype. The chain couples TRBV2 to TRBJ2-7; TRBD1 matches at 12 bases. V shed 1 base and J 7 bases; nucleotides not matched to a gene: 14. The V gene's germline CDR1 is SNHLY and CDR2 FYNNEI. This CDR3 spans 18 amino acids. The CDR3 protein is CASSEGYSGTGGRLEQYF. In DNA, the CDR3 is TGTGCCAGCAGTGAAGGGTACTCCGGGACAGGGGGCCGACTGGAGCAGTACTTC. Together with reference TRBV2 and TRBJ2-7, the CDR3 gives the full variable domain: EPEVTQTPSHQVTQMGQEVILRCVPISNHLYFYWYRQILGQKVEFLVSFYNNEISEKSEIFDDQFSVERPDGSNFTLKIRSTKLEDSAMYFCASSEGYSGTGGRLEQYFGPGTRLTVT.

This clonotype showed up many times. The chain couples TRBV28 to TRBJ1-5, with a weak D call TRBD1 (5 bases). The ends were cut back, 8 bases at V and 0 bases at J, with 20 bases in the middle. Germline V gene sequence: CDR1 MDHEN, CDR2 SYDVKM. The CDR3 has 17 amino acids. The DNA for the CDR3 is TGTGCCAGCCTGCCCCGGGACGCACTTTATAGCAATCAGCCCCAGCATTTT. Amino acids: CASLPRDALYSNQPQHF. The whole variable domain, filled in from reference TRBV28 and TRBJ1-5, reads DVKVTQSSRYLVKRTGEKVFLECVQDMDHENMFWYRQDPGLGLRLIYFSYDVKMKEKGDIPEGYSVSREKKERFSLILESASTNQTSMYLCASLPRDALYSNQPQHFGDGTRLSIL.

The table lists this clonotype with many counts. The rearrangement uses TRBV9 and TRBJ2-1, with D possibly being TRBD1 or TRBD2 (5 bases each). Trimming pared 0 bases from V and 6 bases from J, leaving 13 bases between. This CDR3 has 15 amino acids. Germline values: CDR1 SGDLS, CDR2 YYNGEE. The CDR3 DNA reads TGTGCCAGCAGCGTAGGAGGGGCCGTGGCCAATGAGCAGTTCTTC. Its protein is CASSVGGAVANEQFF.

This clonotype showed up many times. The chain uses TRBV7-9 and TRBJ2-5; D gene ambiguous. V dropped 2 bases and J dropped 3 bases, with 7 bases sitting between them. The CDR3 extends over 13 amino acids. Looked up from germline, CDR1 is SEHNR and CDR2 is FQNEAQ (reference sequence). The CDR3 sequence is CASSLNTEETQYF. In nucleotides, the CDR3 is TGTGCCAGCAGCTTAAATACAGAAGAGACCCAGTACTTC.

This clonotype has at least ten counts. The chain employs TRBV6-5 and TRBJ1-3; 10 bases are shared with TRBD1. There are 15 residues in the CDR3. Germline V gene lookup returns CDR1 MNHEY and CDR2 SVGAGI. The J segment lost 3 bases and the V segment lost 6 bases, leaving 5 bases of the junction unmatched. The CDR3 here is CASSGGQGLGNTIYF. For the CDR3, the DNA is TGTGCCAGCAGCGGGGGACAGGGGCTTGGAAACACCATATATTTT.

The gene calls are TRBV7-9 and TRBJ1-1, with D unclear. The CDR3 is made up of 18 amino acids. CDR1 SEHNR and CDR2 FQNEAQ come from the germline V gene (reference sequence). V was trimmed by 1 base and J by 0 bases, leaving 18 bases between them. Written as DNA, the CDR3 is TGTGCCAGCAGCTTAGGAGTGGCCGATCCCGGATTGAACACTGAAGCTTTCTTT. It yields the protein CASSLGVADPGLNTEAFF.

This clonotype was observed at least ten times. The chain employs TRBV7-8 and TRBJ2-3; a weak D match, TRBD2 (5 bases). With 3 bases removed from V and 0 bases from J, the gap between germline ends came to 7 bases. The CDR3 sequence is 14 residues long. CDR1 is SGHVS, CDR2 FQNEAQ, per germline. The CDR3 loop is CASSFTGSTDTQYF. DNA of the CDR3: TGTGCCAGCAGCTTCACGGGGAGCACAGATACGCAGTATTTT.

This clonotype is medium-sized (0.01 to 0.1%) in the sample. This rearrangement joins TRBV4-3 to TRBJ2-3; TRBD2 matches 11 bases. V shed 3 bases and J 1 base; nucleotides not matched to a gene: 9. Germline CDR1 and CDR2: LGHNA and YSLEER. The CDR3 spans 18 residues. CDR3 in amino acids: CASSQAGTSGTRTDTQYF. The CDR3 bases are TGCGCCAGCAGCCAGGCGGGGACTAGCGGCACTCGCACAGATACGCAGTATTTT.

This clonotype was seen just once. The chain is built from TRBV2 and TRBJ1-4; D gene ambiguous. Trimming shortened V by 2 bases and J by 0 bases, and 10 bases separated the two germline ends. The germline CDR1 and CDR2 sequences are SNHLY and FYNNEI. This CDR3 has 16 amino acids. DNA for the CDR3: TGTGCCAGCAGTGAATTGGAAAATGCAACTAATGAAAAACTGTTTTTT. Translation gives CASSELENATNEKLFF.

This clonotype was found many times. This sequence joins TRBV30 and TRBJ2-2; perhaps TRBD2 as D (6 bases). Germline CDR1 is GTSNPN and CDR2 is SVGIG (reference sequence). The ends were cut back, 0 bases at V and 7 bases at J, with 12 bases in the middle. The CDR3 spans 14 residues. The CDR3 spells CAWSVLAGNGELFF. The CDR3 region has the DNA TGTGCCTGGAGTGTCCTTGCGGGAAACGGGGAGCTGTTTTTT.

This clonotype was picked up many times. V and J are TRBV3-1 and TRBJ1-1; 7 bases fit TRBD1. The length of the CDR3 is 14 residues. V gave up 1 base and J gave up 4 bases; unmatched junction bases: 3. Germline CDR1 reads LGHDT; CDR2 reads YNNKEL (reference sequence). The CDR3 nucleotides are TGTGCCAGCAGCCAAGGGACAGGCGTCACTGAAGCTTTCTTT. This codes for CASSQGTGVTEAFF.

This chain links TRBV24-1 with TRBJ2-1, with D possibly TRBD2 on 5 matching bases. The ends were cut back, 8 bases at V and 7 bases at J, with 8 bases in the middle. The CDR3 extends over 11 amino acids. The germline gives CDR1 KGHDR, CDR2 SFDVKD. CDR3 residues: CATTAGNEQFF. The CDR3 DNA reads TGTGCCACCACGGCGGGTAATGAGCAGTTCTTC.

This clonotype has at least ten counts. The J gene is TRBJ2-3, the V gene TRBV5-4; 9 bases map to TRBD1. The germline V gene encodes CDR1 SGHNT and CDR2 YYREEE (reference sequence). The CDR3 contains 18 residues. V lost 4 bases and J lost 2; bases outside the gene matches: 14. CDR3 amino acids: CASSPGTGLLSYTDTQYF. CDR3 bases: TGTGCCAGCAGCCCGGGGACAGGGTTGTTAAGTTACACAGATACGCAGTATTTT.

This chain uses TRBV12-3 or TRBV12-4 with TRBJ1-1; TRBD1 might be the D (6 bases). The ends were cut back, 5 bases at V and 7 bases at J, with 8 bases in the middle. The CDR3 has 11 amino acids. The CDR3: CASSDRSEAFF. CDR3 nucleotides: TGTGCCAGCAGTGACAGGAGTGAAGCTTTCTTT.

This chain uses TRBV18 with TRBJ2-3; D perhaps matches TRBD2 (5 bases). Trimming pared 1 base from V and 2 bases from J, leaving 16 bases between. CDR1 and CDR2 (germline): KGHSH, LQKENI. The CDR3 has 17 amino acids. CDR3 in DNA: TGTGCCAGCTCACCACAGGTTATTGAGGGTCCCACAGATACGCAGTATTTT. Its translation: CASSPQVIEGPTDTQYF.

This clonotype was counted at least ten times. The rearrangement uses TRBV12-3 or TRBV12-4 and TRBJ1-5, with a possible D match to TRBD1 (6 bases). The CDR3 covers 13 residues. The V end lost 5 bases, the J end lost 7 bases, and 12 bases lay between the germline ends. CDR3 sequence (DNA): TGTGCCAGCAGTACAGGGTTAAAGCAGCCCCAGCATTTT. This translates into CASSTGLKQPQHF.

This clonotype has a count of ten or more. The CDR3 here is CASSATSGGTDTQYF. The CDR3 region has the DNA TGTGCCAGCAGTGCGACTAGCGGGGGCACAGATACGCAGTATTTT. The rearrangement joins TRBV12-3 or TRBV12-4 to TRBJ2-3; TRBD2 matches at 11 bases. This CDR3 spans 15 amino acids. Trimming at V came to 5 bases and at J to 1 base, leaving 2 bases not matched to a gene.

The table lists this clonotype with many counts. The gene calls are TRBV7-9 and TRBJ2-2; tentative D call: TRBD2 (5 bases). Trimming removed 3 bases at V and 1 base at J, with 12 bases between. Germline-derived CDR1 and CDR2 are SEHNR and FQNEAQ (reference sequence). This CDR3 spans 16 amino acids. The CDR3, as DNA: TGTGCCAGCAGCTTCCCCCCTGGACTGAACACCGGGGAGCTGTTTTTT. Its translation: CASSFPPGLNTGELFF.

There are many counts of this clonotype. The chain has TRBV4-1 and TRBJ2-5; D is unresolved. Trimming shortened V by 1 base and J by 4 bases, and 16 bases separated the two germline ends. Looked up from germline, CDR1 is MGHRA and CDR2 is YSYEKL. This CDR3 contains 16 residues. The CDR3 spells CASSQGGVLGRETQYF. DNA of the CDR3: TGCGCCAGCAGCCAAGGAGGTGTGTTAGGCCGAGAGACCCAGTACTTC.

The rearrangement joins TRBV27 to TRBJ2-1; TRBD1 aligns across 7 bases. CDR3 length: 21 amino acids. Per the germline V gene, CDR1 is MNHEY and CDR2 is SMNVEV (reference sequence). V lost 6 bases to trimming and J lost 0 bases; unmatched junction nucleotides: 23. CDR3: CASSSLGRVRGPDSSYNEQFF. The CDR3 region has the DNA TGTGCCAGCAGCTCCTTAGGACGGGTGAGGGGGCCCGATAGCTCCTACAATGAGCAGTTCTTC.

This clonotype was counted only a few times. A junction boundary mismatches the germline segment, possibly from a read error. This sequence joins TRBV27 and TRBJ2-5; D is perhaps TRBD2 (5 bases). Germline V lookup: CDR1 MNHEY, CDR2 SMNVEV (reference sequence). This CDR3 contains 13 residues. CDR3 DNA sequence: TGTGCCAGCAGCGGGGTGTACCAAGAGACCCAGTGCTTC. Translated: CASSGVYQETQCF.

About this clonotype itself: Being one base from a much bigger clone, this may be a read error. Because it lacks the conserved phenylalanine or tryptophan at the end, this CDR3 is likely a read error. This sequence joins TRBV23-1 and TRBJ1-1; unclear D gene. TRBV23-1 counts as an open reading frame of uncertain function. Trimming left V 3 bases short and J 1 base short, with 12 bases between. This CDR3 spans 15 amino acids. CDR3 amino acids: CASSHSTYGNTEAFY. CDR3 sequence (DNA): TGCGCCAGCAGTCATTCGACATACGGGAACACTGAAGCTTTCTAT.

To note about this clonotype: A read error may explain this, as a much larger clone is one base away. The CDR3 spells CASRHVWVVMNEQFF. The CDR3 DNA is TGCGCCAGCAGGCACGTCTGGGTCGTAATGAATGAGCAGTTCTTC. The rearrangement joins TRBV4-3 to TRBJ2-1, with D unclear. The V gene lost 6 bases and the J gene lost 7 bases, with 19 bases spanning the gap. Germline assignment: CDR1 LGHNA and CDR2 YSLEER. CDR3 size: 15 residues.

This clonotype was seen ten or more times. V usage is TRBV9 and J usage is TRBJ2-3; TRBD2 aligns across 7 bases. The CDR3 consists of 13 residues. V was pared by 0 bases and J by 6 bases, with 1 base of the junction left unmatched. Germline CDR1 and CDR2: SGDLS and YYNGEE. This chain's CDR3 is CASSVGGGDTQYF. The CDR3 DNA sequence: TGTGCCAGCAGCGTAGGGGGGGGTGATACGCAGTATTTT. The entire variable domain, with the rest obtained from reference TRBV9 and TRBJ2-3, is as follows: DSGVTQTPKHLITATGQRVTLRCSPRSGDLSVYWYQQSLDQGLQFLIQYYNGEERAKGNILERFSAQQFPDLHSELNLSSLELGDSALYFCASSVGGGDTQYFGPGTRLTVL.

This clonotype was counted ten times or more. The chain uses TRBV7-9 and TRBJ1-1; D may be TRBD1 (5 bases). The V gene's germline CDR1 is SEHNR and CDR2 FQNEAQ (reference sequence). The ends were cut back, 0 bases at V and 7 bases at J, with 9 bases in the middle. This CDR3 contains 13 residues. CDR3: CASSLAATGEAFF. The CDR3 bases are TGTGCCAGCAGCTTAGCCGCAACAGGTGAAGCTTTCTTT.

About this clonotype: The junction differs from germline at one of its ends, possibly a read error. The CDR3 coding sequence is TGTGCCTGCAGCCTAGGGTCGCCCCACGAGCAGTACTTC. Protein sequence: CACSLGSPHEQYF. V and J are TRBV6-5 and TRBJ2-7; no clear D. CDR1 is MNHEY and CDR2 is SVGAGI in the germline V gene. The CDR3 length is 13 residues.

Ten or more counts support this clonotype. The chain couples TRBV27 to TRBJ1-5; D uncertain. CDR3 length: 13 residues. CDR1 is MNHEY, CDR2 SMNVEV, per germline (reference sequence). Trimming cost V 2 bases and J 6 bases, with 8 bases left between them. The CDR3 sequence: CASSLAVAQPQHF. CDR3 coding DNA: TGTGCCAGCAGTTTAGCAGTAGCTCAGCCCCAGCATTTT.

Remarks on this clonotype: A much bigger clone sits one base away, suggesting this may be a read error. This is likely a read error, given that the CDR3 carries no conserved phenylalanine or tryptophan at its end. J is TRBJ2-6 and V is TRBV12-3 or TRBV12-4, with unresolved D. Trimming removed 3 bases from V and 0 bases from J, with 9 bases in between. The CDR3 extends over 16 amino acids. This chain's CDR3 is CASSFQVNSGANVLTC. DNA for the CDR3: TGTGCCAGCAGTTTCCAGGTTAACTCTGGGGCCAACGTCCTGACTTGC.

The chain couples TRBV7-9 to TRBJ2-1; the match to TRBD2 covers 8 bases. Germline V gene sequence: CDR1 SEHNR, CDR2 FQNEAQ (reference sequence). V dropped 5 bases and J dropped 10; count of bases not matched to a gene: 10. The CDR3 covers 14 residues. The CDR3 region has the DNA TGTGCCAGCAGCAGTGGACTAGCTTGGGGAGAGCAGTTCTTC. Protein: CASSSGLAWGEQFF.

This clonotype was seen repeatedly, ten times or more. The CDR3 protein is CASSLDQYHEQYF. CDR3 coding DNA: TGCGCCAGCAGCTTGGATCAGTATCACGAGCAGTACTTC. The chain combines TRBV5-1 with TRBJ2-7, with D unclear. Deletions cut 0 bases from V and 5 bases from J, with 9 bases between. Germline CDR1 is SGHRS and CDR2 is YFSETQ. The CDR3 contains 13 residues.